This T cell receptor beta chain is drawn from a study of cytomegalovirus exposure and HLA in healthy donors. Overall study context: Unique TCRs from HLA-typed donors, 70 million to 100 million of them, were held in an early data release. Study-wide findings and caveats: The study recorded around 160 TCR beta chains that were cytomegalovirus-associated. Later analysis revealed greater clonal expansion in HLA-associated TCR beta chains than in equally common others.

Comment on this clone: The antigen remains unidentified.

Amplification used 60 Vbeta primers and 13 Jbeta primers. This table comes from immunoSEQ multiplex PCR, and its TCRdb copy is limited to in-frame clones, with some not included. The sample shows tens of thousands of clones, approximately 75% of them seen only once. The specimen was PBMCs. The receptor comes from a young man in good health and CMV-seropositive.

The CDR3 is CASSYGTGPNNSPLHF. The CDR3 nucleotides are TGTGCCAGCAGTTATGGGACAGGACCCAATAATTCACCCCTCCACTTT. This sequence joins TRBV6-5 and TRBJ1-6, with 8 bases aligning to TRBD1. The V segment lost 3 bases and the J segment 5 bases; nucleotides outside the gene matches: 6. The germline gives CDR1 MNHEY, CDR2 SVGAGI. This CDR3 contains 16 residues.